This TCR beta chain was profiled in a study of shared clonotypes between healthy human individuals. Between the trimmed V and J ends, which lost 1 base and 4 bases, there was a span of 5 bases. The CDR3 length is 13 residues. Germline-derived CDR1 and CDR2 are MGHRA and YSYEKL. The table came from immunoSEQ multiplex PCR; TCRdb's copy has only in-frame clones and leaves some out. The table has millions of clones, 90% to 95% seen once; the top ten hold more than 0.1%. This sequence originates from a man between 18 and 29 years old in good health. The chain links TRBV4-1 to TRBJ1-3; unclear D gene. Material: naive CD4+ T cells sorted from blood. The subset was: CD45RA+ positively selected. Here the CDR3 reads CASSQAGGNTIYF. In nucleotides, the CDR3 is TGCGCCAGCAGCCAAGCCGGCGGAAACACCATATATTTT.